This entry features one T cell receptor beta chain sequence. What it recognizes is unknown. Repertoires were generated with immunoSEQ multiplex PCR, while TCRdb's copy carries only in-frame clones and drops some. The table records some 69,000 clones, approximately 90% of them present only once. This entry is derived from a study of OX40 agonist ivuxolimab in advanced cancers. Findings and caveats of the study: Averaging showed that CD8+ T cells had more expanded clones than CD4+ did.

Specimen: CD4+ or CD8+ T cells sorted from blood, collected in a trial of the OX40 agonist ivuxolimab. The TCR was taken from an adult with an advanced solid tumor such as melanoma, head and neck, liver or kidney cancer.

The CDR3, as DNA: TGTGCCAGCAGCTTCGGGGACAGACTCACAGATACGCAGTATTTT. It translates to CASSFGDRLTDTQYF. The chain is built from TRBV7-9 and TRBJ2-3; the match to TRBD1 covers 7 bases. The CDR3 has 15 amino acids. In germline, CDR1 is SEHNR, CDR2 FQNEAQ (reference sequence). J lost 2 bases, V lost 3 bases, and 5 bases had no gene match.